These 11 T cell receptor beta chains originate from one sample sequenced in a study of blood T cells in healthy people across ages (dated by TCRdb to the mid-2010s). Library preparation employed 5' RACE. The reads were generated on an Illumina HiSeq 2500. A second roughly 6 to 11 cycle PCR used a sample-barcoded 5' primer and a J-beta primer mix. The raw public reads went through TCRdb reprocessing: fastp at Q25, MiXCR clone calling, in-frame beta chains kept. Entries that share a CDR3 protein sequence are merged under the most common genes and DNA. Within this sample are about a million distinct CDR3 sequences, with about 44% of them counted one time only. The biggest ten clones account for under 15% of the sample. The source material was blood. Source of these receptors: a man aged 30 to 45 in good health.

The J gene is TRBJ2-4, the V gene TRBV20-1; 7 bases agree with TRBD2. The DNA end is more similar to TRBJ2-5, so the J call may be wrong. Germline loops: CDR1 DFQATT, CDR2 SNEGSKA (reference sequence). This CDR3 has 13 residues. The CDR3 coding sequence is TGCAGTGCTAGAGGACTAGCTCGGGAGACCCAGTACTTC. Translated: CSARGLARETQYF.

The rearrangement uses TRBV6-6 and TRBJ2-7; 14 nucleotides line up with TRBD2. Germline lookup yields CDR1 MNHNY and CDR2 SVGAGI (reference sequence). The CDR3 is made up of 15 amino acids. With V trimmed by 5 bases and J by 9 bases, 9 bases remained unmatched. As DNA, the CDR3 is TGTGCCAGCAGTGACATGGGACTAGCGGGGGATAGGCAGTACTTC. It translates to CASSDMGLAGDRQYF.

This chain joins TRBV7-8 and TRBJ2-3, with no clear D. This CDR3 is 16 amino acids long. Germline V gives CDR1 SGHVS, CDR2 FQNEAQ. The ends were cut back, 5 bases at V and 2 bases at J, with 17 bases in the middle. The CDR3 bases are TGTGCCAGCAGCCCGAGGCAAGTATTCATCACAGATACGCAGTATTTT. Amino acid sequence: CASSPRQVFITDTQYF.

Details on this clonotype: A read error is possible here, since a much larger clone lies one base away. V usage is TRBV3-1 and J usage is TRBJ1-3, with no clear D. This CDR3 region has 14 residues. CDR1 is LGHDT, CDR2 YNNKEL, per germline (reference sequence). V lost 0 bases and J 2 bases, leaving 5 bases between the germline ends. The CDR3 here is CASSQDSAGNTIYF. CDR3 nucleotides: TGTGCCAGCAGCCAAGACAGCGCTGGAAACACCATATATTTT.

The rearrangement joins TRBV6-2 or TRBV6-3 to TRBJ2-7; D possibly uses TRBD1 or TRBD2 (5 bases each). The last part of the DNA fits TRBJ2-5 better; the J call may be wrong. CDR1 is MNHEY and CDR2 is SVGEGT in the germline V gene. The CDR3 spans 12 residues. The CDR3 region has the DNA TGTGCCATCGACCGGGACGTAGAGACCCAGTACTTC. It encodes CAIDRDVETQYF.

V and J are TRBV12-3 or TRBV12-4 and TRBJ1-5; D may be TRBD1 (5 bases). With 5 bases removed from V and 2 bases from J, the gap between germline ends came to 13 bases. The CDR3 sequence is 15 residues long. The chain's CDR3 is CASSPPDSGNQPQHF. The CDR3, as DNA: TGTGCCAGCAGTCCTCCCGACAGTGGCAATCAGCCCCAGCATTTT.

The V and J genes are TRBV6-4 and TRBJ1-2; 11 bases are shared with TRBD1. Germline CDR1 MRHNA, CDR2 SNTAGT. The CDR3 is 15 amino acids. The V and J ends lost 2 bases and 8 bases, in that order; junction bases with no gene match: 7. The CDR3 DNA reads TGTGCCAGCAGTGACGCAGAGGGACAGGGGGAAGGCTACACCTTC. This translates into CASSDAEGQGEGYTF.

This clonotype was counted only a few times. V and J are TRBV25-1 and TRBJ2-5; possibly TRBD1 for D (6 bases). The CDR3 loop spans 14 amino acids. Germline V lookup: CDR1 MGHDK, CDR2 SYGVNS. V lost 1 base and J lost 5, with 11 bases in between. CDR3 coding DNA: TGTGCCAGCAGTGAATGGGGGCTTTCGGAGACCCAGTACTTC. This gives the protein CASSEWGLSETQYF.

CDR3 region: CASSPAQGNQPQHF. The CDR3 DNA is TGTGCCAGCAGCCCGGCCCAAGGTAATCAGCCCCAGCATTTT. The V gene is TRBV27, the J gene TRBJ1-5; no firm D call. The CDR3 runs to 14 residues. Germline CDR1 is MNHEY and CDR2 is SMNVEV (reference sequence). V dropped 6 bases and J dropped 4 bases, with 13 bases sitting between them.

This clonotype was picked up a small number of times. This rearrangement joins TRBV12-3 or TRBV12-4 to TRBJ2-1; 9 bases match TRBD2. There are 14 residues in the CDR3. Trimming cost V 3 bases and J 7 bases; bases outside gene matches: 4. This CDR3 is CASSFVAGGNEQFF. The DNA for the CDR3 is TGTGCCAGCAGTTTCGTCGCGGGGGGGAATGAGCAGTTCTTC.

The CDR3 sequence: CAISESSGVGTEAFF. CDR3 coding DNA: TGTGCCATCAGTGAGTCGTCCGGAGTGGGCACTGAAGCTTTCTTT. The J gene is TRBJ1-1, the V gene TRBV10-3; D is unresolved. The CDR3 is 15 residues long. Deletions cut 0 bases from V and 4 bases from J, with 12 bases between. Per the germline V gene, CDR1 is ENHRY and CDR2 is SYGVKD.